This TCR beta chain was sequenced during a study of T cell changes during pregnancy in multiple sclerosis. Germline V gene lookup returns CDR1 SQVTM and CDR2 ANQGSEA. V lost 1 base and J 0 bases, leaving 4 bases between the germline ends. CDR3 length: 13 amino acids. Measured with immunoSEQ multiplex PCR; TCRdb has only the in-frame clones, and not every one. The profile shows roughly 42,000 clones, about 88% of them singletons. This chain links TRBV29-1 with TRBJ1-5; unclear D gene. The specimen was CD4+ T cells from peripheral blood mononuclear cells, collected in the first trimester of pregnancy. This clonotype was sampled from a female donor with multiple sclerosis, enrolled in a pregnancy study. The CDR3 bases are TGCAGCGTTGAAGTAGATAGCAATCAGCCCCAGCATTTT. Translating gives CSVEVDSNQPQHF.